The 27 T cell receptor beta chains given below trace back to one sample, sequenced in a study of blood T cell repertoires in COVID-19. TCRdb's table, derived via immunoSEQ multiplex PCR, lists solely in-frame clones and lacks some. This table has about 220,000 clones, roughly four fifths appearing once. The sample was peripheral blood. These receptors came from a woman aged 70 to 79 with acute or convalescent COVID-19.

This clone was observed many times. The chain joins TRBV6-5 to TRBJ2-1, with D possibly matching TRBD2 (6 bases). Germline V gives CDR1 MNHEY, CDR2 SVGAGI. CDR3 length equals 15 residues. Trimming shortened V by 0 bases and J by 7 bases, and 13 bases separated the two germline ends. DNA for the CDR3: TGTGCCAGCAGTTACTCGACTAGTAGTTGGAATGAGCAGTTCTTC. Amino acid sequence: CASSYSTSSWNEQFF.

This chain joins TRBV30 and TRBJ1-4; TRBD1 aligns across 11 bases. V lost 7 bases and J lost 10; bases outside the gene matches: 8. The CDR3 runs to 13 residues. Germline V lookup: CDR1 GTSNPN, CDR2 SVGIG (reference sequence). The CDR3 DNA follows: TGTGCCTTCCAGGACAGGGGGCAAGGAAAACTGTTTTTT. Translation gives CAFQDRGQGKLFF.

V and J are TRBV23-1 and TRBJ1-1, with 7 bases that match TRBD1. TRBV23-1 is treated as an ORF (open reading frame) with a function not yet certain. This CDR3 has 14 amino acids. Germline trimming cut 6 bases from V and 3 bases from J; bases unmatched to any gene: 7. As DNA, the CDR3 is TGCGCCAGCAGCCGGGACAGACTTGACACTGAAGCTTTCTTT. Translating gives CASSRDRLDTEAFF.

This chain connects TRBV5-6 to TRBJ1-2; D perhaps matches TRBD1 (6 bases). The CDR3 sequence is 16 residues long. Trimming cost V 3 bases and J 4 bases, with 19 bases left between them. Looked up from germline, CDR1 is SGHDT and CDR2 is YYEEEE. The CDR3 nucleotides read TGTGCCAGCAGCTCGACCCTCGGGGGGCCGTCCTATGGCTACACCTTC. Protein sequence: CASSSTLGGPSYGYTF. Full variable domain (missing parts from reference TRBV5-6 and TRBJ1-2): DAGVTQSPTHLIKTRGQQVTLRCSPKSGHDTVSWYQQALGQGPQFIFQYYEEEERQRGNFPDRFSGHQFPNYSSELNVNALLLGDSALYLCASSSTLGGPSYGYTFGSGTRLTVV.

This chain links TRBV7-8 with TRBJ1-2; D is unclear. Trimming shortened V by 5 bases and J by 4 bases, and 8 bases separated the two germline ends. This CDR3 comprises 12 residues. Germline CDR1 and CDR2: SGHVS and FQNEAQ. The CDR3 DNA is TGTGCCAGCAGCCCCCCGGGCTATGGCTACACCTTC. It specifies CASSPPGYGYTF.

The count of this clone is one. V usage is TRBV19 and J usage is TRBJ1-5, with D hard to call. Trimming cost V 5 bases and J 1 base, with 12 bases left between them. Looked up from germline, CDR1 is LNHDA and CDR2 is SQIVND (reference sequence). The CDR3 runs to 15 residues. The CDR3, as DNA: TGTGCCAGTAGTCTAACGACATGGAGCAATCAGCCCCAGCATTTT. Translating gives CASSLTTWSNQPQHF. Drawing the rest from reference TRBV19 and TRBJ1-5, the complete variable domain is DGGITQSPKYLFRKEGQNVTLSCEQNLNHDAMYWYRQDPGQGLRLIYYSQIVNDFQKGDIAEGYSVSREKKESFPLTVTSAQKNPTAFYLCASSLTTWSNQPQHFGDGTRLSIL.

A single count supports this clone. CDR3 sequence (DNA): TGTGCCAGCAGTTCTCTGAACACCGGGGAGCTGTTTTTT. Residues: CASSSLNTGELFF. The gene calls are TRBV27 and TRBJ2-2, with unresolved D. The CDR3 contains 13 residues. CDR1 MNHEY and CDR2 SMNVEV come from the germline V gene (reference sequence). V lost 4 bases to trimming and J lost 1 base, with 4 bases between them.

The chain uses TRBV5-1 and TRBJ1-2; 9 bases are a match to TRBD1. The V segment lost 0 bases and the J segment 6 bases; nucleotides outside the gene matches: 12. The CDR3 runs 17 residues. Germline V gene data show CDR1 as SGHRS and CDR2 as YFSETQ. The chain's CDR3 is CASSLGFGTGTHHGYTF. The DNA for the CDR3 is TGCGCCAGCAGCTTGGGGTTTGGGACAGGGACACATCATGGCTACACCTTC.

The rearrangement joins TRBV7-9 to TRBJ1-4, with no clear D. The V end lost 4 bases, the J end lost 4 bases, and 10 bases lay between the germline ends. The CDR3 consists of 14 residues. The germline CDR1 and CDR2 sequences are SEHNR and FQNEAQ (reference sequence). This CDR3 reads CASSSVPLNEKLFF. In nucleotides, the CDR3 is TGTGCCAGCAGCTCGGTACCGCTTAATGAAAAACTGTTTTTT.

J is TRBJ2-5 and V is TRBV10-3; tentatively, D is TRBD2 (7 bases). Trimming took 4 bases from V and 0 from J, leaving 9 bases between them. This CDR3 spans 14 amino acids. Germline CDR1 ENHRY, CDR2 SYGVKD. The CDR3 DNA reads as TGTGCCATCAGTGCGGGGGGCCACCAAGAGACCCAGTACTTC. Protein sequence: CAISAGGHQETQYF.

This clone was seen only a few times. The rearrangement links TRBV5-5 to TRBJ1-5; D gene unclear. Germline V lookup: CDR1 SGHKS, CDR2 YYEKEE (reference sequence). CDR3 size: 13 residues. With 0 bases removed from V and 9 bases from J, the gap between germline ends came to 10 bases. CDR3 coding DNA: TGTGCCAGCAGCTTGGAAATCCTTCGGCCCCAGCATTTT. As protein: CASSLEILRPQHF.

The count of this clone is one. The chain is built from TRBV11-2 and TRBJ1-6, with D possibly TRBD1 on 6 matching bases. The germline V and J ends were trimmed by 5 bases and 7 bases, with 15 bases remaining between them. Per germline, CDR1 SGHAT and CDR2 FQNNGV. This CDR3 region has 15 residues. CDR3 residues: CASSPLDSMNSPLHF. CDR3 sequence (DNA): TGTGCCAGCAGCCCCCTGGACAGTATGAATTCACCCCTCCACTTT.

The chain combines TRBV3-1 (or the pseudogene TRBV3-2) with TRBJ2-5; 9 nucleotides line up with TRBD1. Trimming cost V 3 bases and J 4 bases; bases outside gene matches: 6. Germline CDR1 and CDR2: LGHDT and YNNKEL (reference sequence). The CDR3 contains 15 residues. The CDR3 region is CASSQGTGRVETQYF. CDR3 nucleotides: TGTGCCAGCAGCCAGGGGACAGGGAGGGTAGAGACCCAGTACTTC.

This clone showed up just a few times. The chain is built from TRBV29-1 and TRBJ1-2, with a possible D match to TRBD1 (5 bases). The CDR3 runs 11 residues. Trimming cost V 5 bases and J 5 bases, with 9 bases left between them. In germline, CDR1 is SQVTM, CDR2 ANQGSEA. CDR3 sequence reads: CSVFGGYGYTF. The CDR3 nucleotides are TGCAGCGTTTTCGGGGGGTATGGCTACACCTTC. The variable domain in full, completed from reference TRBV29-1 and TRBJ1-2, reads SAVISQKPSRDICQRGTSLTIQCQVDSQVTMMFWYRQQPGQSLTLIATANQGSEATYESGFVIDKFPISRPNLTFSTLTVSNMSPEDSSIYLCSVFGGYGYTFGSGTRLTVV.

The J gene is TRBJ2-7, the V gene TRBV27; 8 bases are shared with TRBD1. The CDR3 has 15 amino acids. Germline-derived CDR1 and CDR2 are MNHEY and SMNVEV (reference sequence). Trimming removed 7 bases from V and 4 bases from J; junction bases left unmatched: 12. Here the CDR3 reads CASMELGQVKYEQYF. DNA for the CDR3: TGTGCCAGCATGGAGCTGGGACAGGTGAAGTACGAGCAGTACTTC.

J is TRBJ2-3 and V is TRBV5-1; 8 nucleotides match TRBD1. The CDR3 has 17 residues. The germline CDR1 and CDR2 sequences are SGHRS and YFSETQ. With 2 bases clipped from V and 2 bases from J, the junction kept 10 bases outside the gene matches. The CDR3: CASSLGQGIGSTDTQYF. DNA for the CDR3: TGCGCCAGCAGCTTAGGACAGGGAATAGGTTCCACAGATACGCAGTATTTT.

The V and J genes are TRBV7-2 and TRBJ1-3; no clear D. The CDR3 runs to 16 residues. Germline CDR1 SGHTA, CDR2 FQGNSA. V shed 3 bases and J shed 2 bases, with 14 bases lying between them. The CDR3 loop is CASSLRGSEAGNTIYF. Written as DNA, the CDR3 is TGTGCCAGCAGCTTGCGGGGTAGCGAAGCTGGAAACACCATATATTTT.

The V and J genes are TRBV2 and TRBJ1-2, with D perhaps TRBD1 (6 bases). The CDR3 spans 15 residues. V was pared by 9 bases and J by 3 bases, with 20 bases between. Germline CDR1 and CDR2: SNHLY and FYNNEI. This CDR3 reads CARAHSAGAHYGYTF. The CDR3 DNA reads TGTGCCAGGGCCCACTCCGCAGGGGCCCACTATGGCTACACCTTC.

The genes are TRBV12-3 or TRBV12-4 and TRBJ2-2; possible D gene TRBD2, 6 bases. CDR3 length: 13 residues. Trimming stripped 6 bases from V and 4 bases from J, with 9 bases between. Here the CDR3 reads CASSRGVTGELFF. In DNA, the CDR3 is TGTGCCAGCAGCCGCGGGGTCACCGGGGAGCTGTTTTTT.

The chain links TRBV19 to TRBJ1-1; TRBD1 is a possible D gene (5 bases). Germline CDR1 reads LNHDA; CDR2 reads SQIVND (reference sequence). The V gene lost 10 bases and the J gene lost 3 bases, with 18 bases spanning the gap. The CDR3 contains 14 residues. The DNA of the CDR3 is TGTGCCACCGCGCGGAGGGAAGGGGACACTGAAGCTTTCTTT. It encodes CATARREGDTEAFF.

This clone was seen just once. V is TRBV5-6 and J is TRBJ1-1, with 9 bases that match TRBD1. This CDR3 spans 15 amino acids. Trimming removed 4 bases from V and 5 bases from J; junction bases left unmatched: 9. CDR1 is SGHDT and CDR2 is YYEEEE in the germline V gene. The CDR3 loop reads CASSRITTGGTEAFF. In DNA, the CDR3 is TGTGCCAGCAGCCGAATTACGACAGGGGGGACTGAAGCTTTCTTT.

This chain's CDR3 is CASSHDSLNEKLFF. The CDR3 nucleotides are TGCGCCAGCAGCCATGACAGCCTGAATGAAAAACTGTTTTTT. The V gene is TRBV5-1, the J gene TRBJ1-4; the D gene is possibly TRBD1 (5 bases). Per germline, CDR1 SGHRS and CDR2 YFSETQ. The CDR3 length is 14 residues. Trimming stripped 4 bases from V and 5 bases from J, with 12 bases between.

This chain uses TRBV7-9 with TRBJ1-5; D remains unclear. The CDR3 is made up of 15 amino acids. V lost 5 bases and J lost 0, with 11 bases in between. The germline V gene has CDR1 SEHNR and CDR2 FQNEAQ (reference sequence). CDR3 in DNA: TGTGCCAGCAGCCCCTCTGGGCTTAGCAATCAGCCCCAGCATTTT. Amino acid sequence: CASSPSGLSNQPQHF.

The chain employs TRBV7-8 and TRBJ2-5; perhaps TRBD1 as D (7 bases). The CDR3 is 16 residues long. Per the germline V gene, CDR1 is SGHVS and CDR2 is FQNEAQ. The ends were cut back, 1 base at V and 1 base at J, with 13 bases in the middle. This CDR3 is CASSLGGGTAQETQYF. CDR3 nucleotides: TGTGCCAGCAGCTTAGGTGGAGGGACAGCCCAAGAGACCCAGTACTTC.

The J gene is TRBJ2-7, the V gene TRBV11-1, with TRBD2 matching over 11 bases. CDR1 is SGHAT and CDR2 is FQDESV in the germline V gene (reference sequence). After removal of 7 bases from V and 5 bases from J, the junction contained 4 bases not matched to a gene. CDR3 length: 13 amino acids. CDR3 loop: CASTTSGDHEQYF. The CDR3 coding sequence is TGTGCCAGCACGACTAGCGGGGACCACGAGCAGTACTTC.

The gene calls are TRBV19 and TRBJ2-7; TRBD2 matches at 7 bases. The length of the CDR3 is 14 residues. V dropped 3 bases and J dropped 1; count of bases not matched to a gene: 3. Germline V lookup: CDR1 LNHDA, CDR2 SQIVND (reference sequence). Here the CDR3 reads CASSIREGSYEQYF. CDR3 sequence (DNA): TGTGCCAGTAGTATCAGGGAGGGGTCCTACGAGCAGTACTTC.

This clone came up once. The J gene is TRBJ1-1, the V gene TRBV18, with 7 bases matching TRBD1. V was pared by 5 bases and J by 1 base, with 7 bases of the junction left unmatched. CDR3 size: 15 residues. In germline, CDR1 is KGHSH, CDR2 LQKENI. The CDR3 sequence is CASSSDRVGNTEAFF. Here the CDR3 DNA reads TGTGCCAGCTCAAGTGACAGGGTAGGGAACACTGAAGCTTTCTTT.